The T cell receptor (beta chain) described here comes from a study of T cells after yellow fever vaccination. The V and J ends lost 5 bases and 1 base respectively, with 14 bases between them. This CDR3 is built from 15 residues. CDR1 is MNHEY and CDR2 is SVGAGI in the germline V gene. TCRdb processed the 5' RACE reads anew with MiXCR; each CDR3 protein has one entry. This table holds a few hundred thousand distinct CDR3 sequences, more than 3.5% found once. This clonotype was observed many times. The sequences come from PBMCs, collected 15 days after the yellow fever booster vaccination. The chain is built from TRBV6-5 and TRBJ1-2, with D unresolved. This receptor was obtained from a man between 18 and 35 years old who received the YFV17D yellow fever vaccine. The DNA for the CDR3 is TGTGCCAGCAGTCGGACCAGTGTGGATAACTATGGCTACACCTTC. Protein product: CASSRTSVDNYGYTF.